This T cell receptor beta chain was recovered during a study of blood T cell repertoires in COVID-19. Trimming removed 7 bases at V and 6 bases at J, with 18 bases between. The CDR3 totals 15 residues. CDR1 and CDR2 (germline): MNHEY, SVGAGI. Generated by immunoSEQ multiplex PCR, the TCRdb table keeps only in-frame clones and is missing some. There are 140,000 or so clones in the sample; 80% to 90% occur only once, and more than 3% lies in the top ten. The sequenced sample was PBMCs or T cells enriched from blood (not recorded which). The chain combines TRBV6-5 with TRBJ2-2; a weak D match, TRBD1 (6 bases). The clonotype originates from a woman in her forties or fifties with acute COVID-19. CDR3 amino acids: CASKSQGKAPGELFF. CDR3 coding DNA: TGTGCCAGCAAGTCGCAGGGGAAGGCACCCGGGGAGCTGTTTTTT.